This entry is about one TCR beta chain. Uncontrolled infections, other autoimmune diseases, pregnancy or lactation led to exclusion of patients. The data were obtained in a study of T cells in Graves' hyperthyroidism and ophthalmopathy. This CDR3 has 15 residues. Germline values: CDR1 DFQATT, CDR2 SNEGSKA (reference sequence). Trimming at V came to 2 bases and at J to 2 bases, leaving 0 bases not matched to a gene. RNA transcripts served as the template for amplifying TCR beta CDR3 regions. RT-PCR in the first round (using the HTBI primer set) targeted the TCR CDR3. TCRdb re-called the multiplex PCR reads through MiXCR, storing one row per CDR3 protein. The sample carries 500,000 to 750,000 distinct CDR3 sequences, around 46% recorded once.

This sequence was found in a woman under 30 with Graves' hyperthyroidism. The chain couples TRBV20-1 to TRBJ2-6, with TRBD2 identical over 10 bases. The sequenced material came from peripheral blood or thyroid tissue (not recorded which). The chain's CDR3 is CSARLAGAGANVLTF. Here the CDR3 DNA reads TGCAGTGCTAGACTAGCGGGAGCTGGGGCCAACGTCCTGACTTTC.